The present T cell receptor beta chain was sequenced within a study of T cell repertoires in cytomegalovirus infection. At the level of the study: Selection of CMV epitopes for the study included recently identified HLA-C-restricted and well-studied HLA-B-restricted ones. From public TCR beta signatures came an indication of both CMV infection and matching HLA type.

MiXCR, run by TCRdb on the reads, gives a single entry per CDR3 protein. The sample lists around 430,000 distinct CDR3 sequences, roughly 42% occurring once. This clonotype came up a few times. Its antigen is not known. Study observations and caveats: Of the TCR beta families, the public ones yielded a cumulative frequency that identified carriers of CMV plus the relevant HLA.

This sequence was found in a human donor in good health (CMV status not recorded). Some clones in this sample may be carry-over from other donors' samples. Specimen: cultured PBMCs, collected from culture after CMV antigen stimulation.

The CDR3 here is CASSGLSGELFF. The DNA of the CDR3 is TGTGCCAGCAGTGGCCTGTCCGGGGAGCTGTTTTTT. The chain is built from TRBV3-1 and TRBJ2-2; D uncertain. This CDR3 comprises 12 residues. Trimming took off 6 bases at V and 6 bases at J, with 8 bases between the two ends. The germline gives CDR1 LGHDT, CDR2 YNNKEL (reference sequence).